This TCR beta chain was captured by sequencing in a study of CD8+CD57+ T cells in acquired aplastic anemia. Individuals selected for sequencing had exhibited CD8+CD57+ cell expansion on flow cytometry. Severe acquired aplastic anemia was present in all patients. Germline loops: CDR1 SGHVS, CDR2 FNYEAQ. This CDR3 region has 15 residues. V was clipped by 5 bases and J by 0 bases, with 11 bases between them. Genomic DNA was employed as the template in profiling TCR beta VDJ and CDR3. TCRdb re-called the reads through MiXCR, storing one row per CDR3 protein. Of over 150,000 distinct CDR3 sequences in the sample, roughly three fifths were seen once.

Sequencing was performed on sorted CD4+, CD8+, or CD8+CD57+ T cells (not recorded which) from PBMCs. The TCR originated in a human donor with aplastic anemia. The chain has TRBV7-6 and TRBJ2-1; perhaps TRBD2 as D (6 bases). The CDR3: CASSLSGSSYNEQFF. DNA for the CDR3: TGTGCCAGCAGCCTTAGCGGCAGCTCCTACAATGAGCAGTTCTTC.